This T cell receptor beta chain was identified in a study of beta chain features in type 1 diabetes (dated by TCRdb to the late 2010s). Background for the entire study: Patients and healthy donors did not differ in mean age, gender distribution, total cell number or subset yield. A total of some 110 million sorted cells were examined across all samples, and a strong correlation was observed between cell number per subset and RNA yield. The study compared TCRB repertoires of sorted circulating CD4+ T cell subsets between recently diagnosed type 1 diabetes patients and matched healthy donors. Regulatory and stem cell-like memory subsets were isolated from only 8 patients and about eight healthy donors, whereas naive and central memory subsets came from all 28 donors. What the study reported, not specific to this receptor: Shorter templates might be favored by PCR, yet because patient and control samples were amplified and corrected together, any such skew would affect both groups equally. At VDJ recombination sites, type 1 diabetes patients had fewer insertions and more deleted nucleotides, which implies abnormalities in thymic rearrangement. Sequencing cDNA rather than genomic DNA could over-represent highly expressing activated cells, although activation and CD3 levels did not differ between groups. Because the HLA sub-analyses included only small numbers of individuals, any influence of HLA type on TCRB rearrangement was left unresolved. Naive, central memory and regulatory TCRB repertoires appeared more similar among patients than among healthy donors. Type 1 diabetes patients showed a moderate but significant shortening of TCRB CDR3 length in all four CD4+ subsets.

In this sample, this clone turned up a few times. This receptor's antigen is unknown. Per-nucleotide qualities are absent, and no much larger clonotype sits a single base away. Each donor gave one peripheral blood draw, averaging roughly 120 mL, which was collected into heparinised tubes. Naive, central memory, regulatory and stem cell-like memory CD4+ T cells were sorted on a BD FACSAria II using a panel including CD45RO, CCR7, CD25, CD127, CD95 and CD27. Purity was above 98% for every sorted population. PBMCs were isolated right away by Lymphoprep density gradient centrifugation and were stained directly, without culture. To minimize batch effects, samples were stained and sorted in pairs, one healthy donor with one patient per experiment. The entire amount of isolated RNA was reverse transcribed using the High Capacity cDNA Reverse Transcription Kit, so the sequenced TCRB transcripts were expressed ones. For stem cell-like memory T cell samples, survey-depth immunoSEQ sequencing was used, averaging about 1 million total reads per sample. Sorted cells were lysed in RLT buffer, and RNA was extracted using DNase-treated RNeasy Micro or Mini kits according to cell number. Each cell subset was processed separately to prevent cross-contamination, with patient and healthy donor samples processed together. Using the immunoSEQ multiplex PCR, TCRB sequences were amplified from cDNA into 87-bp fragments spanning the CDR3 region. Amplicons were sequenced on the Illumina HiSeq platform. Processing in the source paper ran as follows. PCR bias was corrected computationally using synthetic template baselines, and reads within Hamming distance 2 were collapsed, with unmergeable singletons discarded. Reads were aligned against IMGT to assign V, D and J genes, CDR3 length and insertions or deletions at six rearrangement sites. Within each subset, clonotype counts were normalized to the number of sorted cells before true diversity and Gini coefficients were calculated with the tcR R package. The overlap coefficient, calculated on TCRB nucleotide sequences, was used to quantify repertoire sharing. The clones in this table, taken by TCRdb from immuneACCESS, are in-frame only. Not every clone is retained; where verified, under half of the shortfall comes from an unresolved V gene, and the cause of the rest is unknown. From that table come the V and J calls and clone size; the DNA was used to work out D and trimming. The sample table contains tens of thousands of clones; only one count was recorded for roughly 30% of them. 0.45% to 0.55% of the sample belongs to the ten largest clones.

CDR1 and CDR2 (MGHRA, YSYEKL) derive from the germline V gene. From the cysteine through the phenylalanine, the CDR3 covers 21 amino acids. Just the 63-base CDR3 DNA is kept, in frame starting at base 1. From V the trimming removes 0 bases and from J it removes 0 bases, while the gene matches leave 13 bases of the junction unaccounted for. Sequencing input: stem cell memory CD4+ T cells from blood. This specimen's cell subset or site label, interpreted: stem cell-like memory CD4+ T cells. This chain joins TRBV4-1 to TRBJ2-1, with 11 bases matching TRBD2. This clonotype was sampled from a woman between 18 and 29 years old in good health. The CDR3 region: CASSQEYSGLAEHSSYNEQFF. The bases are TGCGCCAGCAGCCAAGAATACTCGGGACTAGCGGAGCATTCCTCCTACAATGAGCAGTTCTTC.